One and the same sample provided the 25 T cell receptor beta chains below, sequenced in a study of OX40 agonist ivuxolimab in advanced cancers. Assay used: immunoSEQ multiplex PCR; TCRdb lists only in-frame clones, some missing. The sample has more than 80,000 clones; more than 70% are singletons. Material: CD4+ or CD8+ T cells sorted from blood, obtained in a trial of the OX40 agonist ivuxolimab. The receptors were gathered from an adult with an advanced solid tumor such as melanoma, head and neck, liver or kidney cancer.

The CDR3 protein is CASSFSGNQPQHF. CDR3 nucleotides: TGTGCCAGCAGCTTCTCGGGAAATCAGCCCCAGCATTTT. The rearrangement uses TRBV5-4 and TRBJ1-5, with no clear D. The CDR3 totals 13 residues. CDR1 SGHNT and CDR2 YYREEE come from the germline V gene (reference sequence). Deletions cut 2 bases from V and 4 bases from J, with 7 bases between.

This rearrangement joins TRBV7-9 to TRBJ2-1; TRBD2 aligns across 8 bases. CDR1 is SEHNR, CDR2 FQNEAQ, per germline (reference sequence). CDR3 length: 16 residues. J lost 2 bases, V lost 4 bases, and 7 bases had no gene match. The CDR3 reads CASSSQLAAPYNEQFF. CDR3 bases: TGTGCCAGCAGCTCGCAACTAGCGGCCCCCTACAATGAGCAGTTCTTC.

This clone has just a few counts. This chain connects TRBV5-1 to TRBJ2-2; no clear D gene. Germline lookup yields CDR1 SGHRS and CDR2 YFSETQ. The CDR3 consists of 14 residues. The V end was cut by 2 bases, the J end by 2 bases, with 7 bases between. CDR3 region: CASSFRPNTGELFF. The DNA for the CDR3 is TGCGCCAGCAGCTTTCGTCCAAACACCGGGGAGCTGTTTTTT.

CDR3 sequence (DNA): TGTGCCAGTAGTATGGGGGCCCAGGATACGCAGTATTTT. This translates into CASSMGAQDTQYF. This sequence joins TRBV19 and TRBJ2-3; D may be TRBD1 (6 bases). In germline, CDR1 is LNHDA, CDR2 SQIVND (reference sequence). The CDR3 spans 13 residues. V was cut by 3 bases and J by 6 bases, with 10 bases left in between.

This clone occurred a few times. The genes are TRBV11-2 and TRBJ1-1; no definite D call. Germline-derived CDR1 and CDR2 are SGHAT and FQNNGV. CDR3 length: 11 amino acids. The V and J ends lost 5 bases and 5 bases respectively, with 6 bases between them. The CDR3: CASSDNTEAFF. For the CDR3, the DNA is TGTGCCAGCAGCGACAATACTGAAGCTTTCTTT.

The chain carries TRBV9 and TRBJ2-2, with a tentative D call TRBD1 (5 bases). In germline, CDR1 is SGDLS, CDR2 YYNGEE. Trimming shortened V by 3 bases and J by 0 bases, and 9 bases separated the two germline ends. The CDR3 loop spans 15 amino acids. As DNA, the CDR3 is TGTGCCAGCAGCGCTGGGGCGGCGAACACCGGGGAGCTGTTTTTT. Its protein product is CASSAGAANTGELFF.

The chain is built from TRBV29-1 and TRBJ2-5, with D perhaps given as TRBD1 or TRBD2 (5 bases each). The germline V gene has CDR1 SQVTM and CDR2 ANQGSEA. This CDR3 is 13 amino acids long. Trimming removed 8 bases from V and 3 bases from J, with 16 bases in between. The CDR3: CSSRRDPKETQYF. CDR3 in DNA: TGCAGCTCAAGAAGGGACCCGAAAGAGACCCAGTACTTC.

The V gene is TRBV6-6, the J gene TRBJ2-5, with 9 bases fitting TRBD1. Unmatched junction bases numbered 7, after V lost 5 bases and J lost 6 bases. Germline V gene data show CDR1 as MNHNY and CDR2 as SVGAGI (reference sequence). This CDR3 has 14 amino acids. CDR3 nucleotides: TGTGCCAGCAGTCAAGGGACAGGGACGAAGACCCAGTACTTC. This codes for CASSQGTGTKTQYF.

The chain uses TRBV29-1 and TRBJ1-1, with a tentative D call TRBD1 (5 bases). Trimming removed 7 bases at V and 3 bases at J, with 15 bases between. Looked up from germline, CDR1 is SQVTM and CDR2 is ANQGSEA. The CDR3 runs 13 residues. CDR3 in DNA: TGCAGCGGCAGACCCCAGGGCGACACTGAAGCTTTCTTT. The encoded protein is CSGRPQGDTEAFF.

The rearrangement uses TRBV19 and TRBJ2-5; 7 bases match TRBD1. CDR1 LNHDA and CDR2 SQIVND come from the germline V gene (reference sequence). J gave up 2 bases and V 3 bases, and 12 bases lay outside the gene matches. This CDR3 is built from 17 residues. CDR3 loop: CASSIWARTGGQETQYF. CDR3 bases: TGTGCCAGTAGTATTTGGGCTCGGACAGGAGGACAAGAGACCCAGTACTTC.

CDR3 amino acids: CASSLRTGFYEQYF. In nucleotides, the CDR3 is TGTGCCAGCAGCCTACGGACAGGGTTTTACGAGCAGTACTTC. The gene calls are TRBV7-9 and TRBJ2-7; TRBD1 matches at 8 bases. This CDR3 comprises 14 residues. Per germline, CDR1 SEHNR and CDR2 FQNEAQ (reference sequence). The V segment lost 5 bases and the J segment 4 bases; nucleotides outside the gene matches: 7.

The chain's CDR3 is CASNKDRANEKLFF. The CDR3 DNA sequence: TGTGCCAGCAACAAGGACAGGGCGAATGAAAAACTGTTTTTT. This chain uses TRBV5-4 with TRBJ1-4, with 8 bases identical to TRBD1. Germline trimming cut 6 bases from V and 5 bases from J; bases unmatched to any gene: 6. CDR3 length: 14 residues. In germline, CDR1 is SGHNT, CDR2 YYREEE (reference sequence).

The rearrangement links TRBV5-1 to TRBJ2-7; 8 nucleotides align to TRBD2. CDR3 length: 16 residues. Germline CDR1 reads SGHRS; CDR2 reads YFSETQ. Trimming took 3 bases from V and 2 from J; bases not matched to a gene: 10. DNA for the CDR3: TGCGCCAGCAGCTCTGGACGGGAGGGCCTCACCTACGAGCAGTACTTC. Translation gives CASSSGREGLTYEQYF. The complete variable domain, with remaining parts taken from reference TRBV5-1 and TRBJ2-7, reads KAGVTQTPRYLIKTRGQQVTLSCSPISGHRSVSWYQQTPGQGLQFLFEYFSETQRNKGNFPGRFSGRQFSNSRSEMNVSTLELGDSALYLCASSSGREGLTYEQYFGPGTRLTVT.

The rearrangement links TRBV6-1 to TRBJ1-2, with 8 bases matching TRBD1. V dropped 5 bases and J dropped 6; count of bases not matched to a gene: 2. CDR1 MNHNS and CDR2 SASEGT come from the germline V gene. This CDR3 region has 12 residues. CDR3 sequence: CASSRQGNGYTF. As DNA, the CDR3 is TGTGCCAGCAGTCGACAGGGGAATGGCTACACCTTC.

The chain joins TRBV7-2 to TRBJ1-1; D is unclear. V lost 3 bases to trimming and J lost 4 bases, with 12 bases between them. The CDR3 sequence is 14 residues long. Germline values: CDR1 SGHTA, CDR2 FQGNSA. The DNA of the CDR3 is TGTGCCAGCAGCTTCCAACGAGGGAGCACTGAAGCTTTCTTT. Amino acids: CASSFQRGSTEAFF. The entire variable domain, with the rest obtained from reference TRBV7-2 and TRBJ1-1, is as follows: GAGVSQSPSNKVTEKGKDVELRCDPISGHTALYWYRQSLGQGLEFLIYFQGNSAPDKSGLPSDRFSAERTGGSVSTLTIQRTQQEDSAVYLCASSFQRGSTEAFFGQGTRLTVV.

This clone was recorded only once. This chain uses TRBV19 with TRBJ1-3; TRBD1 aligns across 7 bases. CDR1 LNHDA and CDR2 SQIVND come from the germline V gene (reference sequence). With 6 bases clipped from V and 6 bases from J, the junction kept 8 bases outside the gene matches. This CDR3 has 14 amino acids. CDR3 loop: CASSLTGAVNTIYF. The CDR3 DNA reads TGTGCCAGTAGCTTAACAGGGGCGGTAAACACCATATATTTT.

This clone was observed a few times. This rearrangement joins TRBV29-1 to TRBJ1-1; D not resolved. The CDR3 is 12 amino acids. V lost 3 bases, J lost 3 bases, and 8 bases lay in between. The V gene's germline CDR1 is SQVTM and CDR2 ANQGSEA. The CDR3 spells CSVDILDTEAFF. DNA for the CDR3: TGCAGCGTTGATATTCTGGACACTGAAGCTTTCTTT.

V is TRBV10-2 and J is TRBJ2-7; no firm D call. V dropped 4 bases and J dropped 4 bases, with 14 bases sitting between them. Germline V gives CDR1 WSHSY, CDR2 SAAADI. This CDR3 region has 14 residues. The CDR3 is CASSAGVPRYEQYF. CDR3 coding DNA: TGCGCCAGCAGTGCTGGCGTTCCCCGGTACGAGCAGTACTTC.

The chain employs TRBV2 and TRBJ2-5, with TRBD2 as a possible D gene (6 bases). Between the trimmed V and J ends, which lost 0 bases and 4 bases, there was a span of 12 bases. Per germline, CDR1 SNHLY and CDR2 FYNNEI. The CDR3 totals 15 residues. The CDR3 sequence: CASSEAGEGGETQYF. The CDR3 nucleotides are TGTGCCAGCAGTGAAGCGGGCGAGGGAGGAGAGACCCAGTACTTC.

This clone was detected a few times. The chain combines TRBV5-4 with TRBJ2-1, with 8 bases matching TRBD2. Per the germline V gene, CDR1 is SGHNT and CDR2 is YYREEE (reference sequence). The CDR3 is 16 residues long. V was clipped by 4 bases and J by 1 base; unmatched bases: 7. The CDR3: CASSPMVAGSYNEQFF. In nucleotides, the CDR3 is TGTGCCAGCAGCCCCATGGTAGCGGGGTCCTACAATGAGCAGTTCTTC.

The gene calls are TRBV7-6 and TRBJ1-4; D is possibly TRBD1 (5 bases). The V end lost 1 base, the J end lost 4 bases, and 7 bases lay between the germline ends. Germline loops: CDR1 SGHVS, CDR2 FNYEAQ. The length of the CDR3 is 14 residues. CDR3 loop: CASSLGGSNEKLFF. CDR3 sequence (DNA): TGTGCCAGCAGCTTAGGGGGGAGTAATGAAAAACTGTTTTTT.

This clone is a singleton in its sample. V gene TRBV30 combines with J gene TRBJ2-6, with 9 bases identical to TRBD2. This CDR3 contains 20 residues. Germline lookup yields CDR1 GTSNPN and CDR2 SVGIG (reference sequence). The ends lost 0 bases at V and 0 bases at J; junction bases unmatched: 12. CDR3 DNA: TGTGCCTGGAGTGTAATAAGGCGGACTAGCGTCTACTCTGGGGCCAACGTCCTGACTTTC. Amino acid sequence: CAWSVIRRTSVYSGANVLTF.

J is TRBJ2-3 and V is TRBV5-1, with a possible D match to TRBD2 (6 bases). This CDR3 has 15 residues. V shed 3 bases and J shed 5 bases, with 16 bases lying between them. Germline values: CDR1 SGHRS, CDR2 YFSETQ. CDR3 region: CASSWGGSGGDTQYF. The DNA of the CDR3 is TGCGCCAGCAGCTGGGGAGGTTCCGGAGGAGATACGCAGTATTTT. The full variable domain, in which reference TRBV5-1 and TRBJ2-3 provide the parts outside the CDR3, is KAGVTQTPRYLIKTRGQQVTLSCSPISGHRSVSWYQQTPGQGLQFLFEYFSETQRNKGNFPGRFSGRQFSNSRSEMNVSTLELGDSALYLCASSWGGSGGDTQYFGPGTRLTVL.

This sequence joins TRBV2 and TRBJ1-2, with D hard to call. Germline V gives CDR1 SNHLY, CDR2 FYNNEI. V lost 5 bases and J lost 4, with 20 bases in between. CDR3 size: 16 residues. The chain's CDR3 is CASSNGRPTSGYGYTF. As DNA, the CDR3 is TGTGCCAGCAGTAACGGGAGACCCACCTCAGGCTATGGCTACACCTTC.

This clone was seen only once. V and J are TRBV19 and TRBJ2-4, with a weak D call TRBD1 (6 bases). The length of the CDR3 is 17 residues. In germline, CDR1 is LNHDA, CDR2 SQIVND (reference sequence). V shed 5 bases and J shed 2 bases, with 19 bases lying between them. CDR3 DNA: TGTGCCAGTAGTCCCTGGACAGCAGCAACCACCAAAAACATTCAGTACTTC. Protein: CASSPWTAATTKNIQYF.